The 4 T cell receptor beta chains below come from one sample, sequenced in a study of Tregs in tolerant kidney transplant recipients. The data were produced by immunoSEQ multiplex PCR, yet TCRdb's version contains in-frame clones alone and is incomplete. The table lists 25,000 to 35,000 clones. The starting material was CD8+ T cells from blood, obtained before the transplant. These receptors originate from a human donor who received a combined kidney and bone marrow transplant.

Concerning this clone: The read comes to an end 3 residues before the CDR3 does, leaving the germline J gene to fill in the end. This chain links TRBV5-4 with TRBJ1-6; D unclear. Germline-derived CDR1 and CDR2 are SGHNT and YYREEE (reference sequence). With 0 bases removed from V and 2 bases from J, the gap between germline ends came to 3 bases. This CDR3 has 14 amino acids. The CDR3 sequence is CASSLATYNSPLHF. The CDR3 DNA, read in part, is TGTGCCAGCAGCTTGGCTACCTATAATTCACCC.

About this clone: Read coverage stops 3 residues before the CDR3 terminus; the germline J gene supplies the remainder. This chain connects TRBV6-2 or TRBV6-3 to TRBJ1-1, with TRBD1 as a possible D gene (5 bases). The CDR3 has 14 amino acids. V was shortened by 2 bases and J by 1 base, with 8 bases between the two germline ends. Germline values: CDR1 MNHEY, CDR2 SVGEGT. Incomplete CDR3 DNA: TGTGCCAGCAGTTACGCTCAGGGGAACACTGAA. It translates to CASSYAQGNTE. The CDR3, in full, reads CASSYAQGNTEAFF.

To note about this clone: The DNA ends 3 residues before the CDR3 does, and the rest of the CDR3 is filled in from the germline J gene. The gene calls are TRBV6-2 or TRBV6-3 and TRBJ1-2; possible D gene TRBD1, 6 bases. Germline assignment: CDR1 MNHEY and CDR2 SVGEGT. With 6 bases removed from V and 4 bases from J, the gap between germline ends came to 24 bases. The CDR3 runs 17 residues. The chain's CDR3 is CASSPGGEVTTGYGYTF. The CDR3 bases that were read are TGTGCCAGCAGCCCGGGGGGCGAGGTGACGACTGGCTATGGC.

As to this clone: The read ends 3 residues before the CDR3 terminus; that terminus is restored from the germline J gene. The chain employs TRBV7-9 and TRBJ2-3, with D possibly TRBD2 on 7 matching bases. The CDR3 contains 15 residues. Trimming removed 3 bases from V and 4 bases from J, with 14 bases in between. Germline V gene sequence: CDR1 SEHNR, CDR2 FQNEAQ (reference sequence). The CDR3 here is CASSFHREGPDTQYF. The sequenced part of the CDR3 DNA is TGTGCCAGCAGCTTTCACAGGGAGGGGCCAGATACG.